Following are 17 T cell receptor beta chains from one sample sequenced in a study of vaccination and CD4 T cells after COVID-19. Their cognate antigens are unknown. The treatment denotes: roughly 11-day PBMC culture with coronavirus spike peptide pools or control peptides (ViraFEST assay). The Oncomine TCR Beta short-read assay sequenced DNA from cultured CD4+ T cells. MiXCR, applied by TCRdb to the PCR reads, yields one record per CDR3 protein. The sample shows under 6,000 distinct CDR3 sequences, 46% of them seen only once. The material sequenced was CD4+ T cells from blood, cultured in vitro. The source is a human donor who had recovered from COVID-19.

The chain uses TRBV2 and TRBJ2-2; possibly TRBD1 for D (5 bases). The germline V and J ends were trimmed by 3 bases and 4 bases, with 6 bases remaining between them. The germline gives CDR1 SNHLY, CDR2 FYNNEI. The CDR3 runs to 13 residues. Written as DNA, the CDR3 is TGTGCCAGCAGTGACAGGGCCACCGGGGAGCTGTTTTTT. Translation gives CASSDRATGELFF.

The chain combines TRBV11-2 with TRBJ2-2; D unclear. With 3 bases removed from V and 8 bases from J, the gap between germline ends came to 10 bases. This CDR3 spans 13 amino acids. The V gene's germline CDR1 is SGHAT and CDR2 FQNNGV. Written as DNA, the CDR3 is TGTGCCAGCAGCTTCATTTCGACAGGGGAGCTGTTTTTT. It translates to CASSFISTGELFF.

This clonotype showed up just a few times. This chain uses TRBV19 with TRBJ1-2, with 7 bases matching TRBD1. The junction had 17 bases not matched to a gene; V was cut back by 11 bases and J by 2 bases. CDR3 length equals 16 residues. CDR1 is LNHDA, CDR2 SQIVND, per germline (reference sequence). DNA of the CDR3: TGTGCCTCCGAAGCCGGCCGAATACAGGGGAACTATGGCTACACCTTC. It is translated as CASEAGRIQGNYGYTF.

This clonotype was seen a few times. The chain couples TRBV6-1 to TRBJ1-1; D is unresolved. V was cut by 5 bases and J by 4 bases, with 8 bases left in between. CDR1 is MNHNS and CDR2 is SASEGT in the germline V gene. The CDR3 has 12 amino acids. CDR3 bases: TGTGCCAGCAGTCTCGACATCACTGAAGCTTTCTTT. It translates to CASSLDITEAFF.

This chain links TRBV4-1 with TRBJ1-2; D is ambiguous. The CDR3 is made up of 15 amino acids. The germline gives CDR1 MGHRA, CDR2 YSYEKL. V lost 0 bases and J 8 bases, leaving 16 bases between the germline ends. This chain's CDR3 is CASSQEAGLTFGYTF. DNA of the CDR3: TGCGCCAGCAGCCAAGAAGCAGGCCTTACTTTCGGCTACACCTTC.

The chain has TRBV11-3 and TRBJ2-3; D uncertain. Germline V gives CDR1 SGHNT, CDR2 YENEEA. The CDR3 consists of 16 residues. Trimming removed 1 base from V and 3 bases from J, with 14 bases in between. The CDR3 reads CASSLGPRSRTDTQYF. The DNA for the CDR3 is TGTGCCAGCAGCTTAGGACCCCGATCGAGGACAGATACGCAGTATTTT.

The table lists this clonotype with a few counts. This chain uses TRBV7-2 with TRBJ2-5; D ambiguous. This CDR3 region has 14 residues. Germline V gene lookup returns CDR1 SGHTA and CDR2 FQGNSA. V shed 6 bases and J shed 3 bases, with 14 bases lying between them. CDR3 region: CASSAGTWEETQYF. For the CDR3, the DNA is TGTGCCAGCAGTGCTGGCACCTGGGAAGAGACCCAGTACTTC.

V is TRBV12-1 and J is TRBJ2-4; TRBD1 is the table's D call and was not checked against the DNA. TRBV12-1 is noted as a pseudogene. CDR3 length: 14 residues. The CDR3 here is CASSLTVTENIQYF. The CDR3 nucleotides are TGTGCCAGCAGCCTGACAGTGACAGAAAACATTCAGTACTTC.

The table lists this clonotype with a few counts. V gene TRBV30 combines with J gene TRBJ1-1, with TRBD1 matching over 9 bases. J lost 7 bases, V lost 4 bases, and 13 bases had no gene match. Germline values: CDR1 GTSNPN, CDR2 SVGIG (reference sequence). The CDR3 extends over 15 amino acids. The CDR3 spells CAWTSGQGFVGEAFF. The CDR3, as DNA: TGTGCCTGGACGTCGGGACAGGGTTTCGTGGGTGAAGCTTTCTTT.

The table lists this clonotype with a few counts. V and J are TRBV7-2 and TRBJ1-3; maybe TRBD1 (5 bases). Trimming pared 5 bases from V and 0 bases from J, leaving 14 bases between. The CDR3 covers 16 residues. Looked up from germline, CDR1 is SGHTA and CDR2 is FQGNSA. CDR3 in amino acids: CASSPYMGLSGNTIYF. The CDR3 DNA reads TGTGCCAGCAGCCCCTATATGGGACTCTCTGGAAACACCATATATTTT.

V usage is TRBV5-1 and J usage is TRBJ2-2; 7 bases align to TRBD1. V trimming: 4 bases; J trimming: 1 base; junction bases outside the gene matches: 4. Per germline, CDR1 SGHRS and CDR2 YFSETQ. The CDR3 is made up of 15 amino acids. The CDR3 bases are TGCGCCAGCAGCACCAGGACAGGGAACACCGGGGAGCTGTTTTTT. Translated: CASSTRTGNTGELFF.

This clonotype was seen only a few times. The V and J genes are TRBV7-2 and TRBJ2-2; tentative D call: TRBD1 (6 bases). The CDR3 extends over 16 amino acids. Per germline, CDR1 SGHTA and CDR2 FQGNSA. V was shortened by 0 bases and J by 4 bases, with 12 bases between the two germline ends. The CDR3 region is CASSLAAGAVTGELFF. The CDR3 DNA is TGTGCCAGCAGCTTAGCGGCAGGGGCGGTCACCGGGGAGCTGTTTTTT.

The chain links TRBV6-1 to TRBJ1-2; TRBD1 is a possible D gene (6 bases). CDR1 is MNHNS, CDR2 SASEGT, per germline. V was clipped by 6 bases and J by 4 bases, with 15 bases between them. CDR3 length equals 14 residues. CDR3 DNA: TGTGCCAGCAGACAACAGGGAATTCTCTATGGCTACACCTTC. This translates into CASRQQGILYGYTF.

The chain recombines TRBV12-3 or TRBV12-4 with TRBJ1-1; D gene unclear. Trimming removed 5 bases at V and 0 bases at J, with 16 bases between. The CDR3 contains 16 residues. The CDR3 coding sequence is TGTGCCAGCAGTGACACATACGGGCCTATGAACACTGAAGCTTTCTTT. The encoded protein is CASSDTYGPMNTEAFF.

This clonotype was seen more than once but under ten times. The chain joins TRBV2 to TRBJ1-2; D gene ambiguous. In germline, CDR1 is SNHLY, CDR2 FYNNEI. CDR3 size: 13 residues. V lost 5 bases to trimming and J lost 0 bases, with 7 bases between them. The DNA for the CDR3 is TGTGCCAGCAGTTTAGCCTCTAACTATGGCTACACCTTC. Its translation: CASSLASNYGYTF.

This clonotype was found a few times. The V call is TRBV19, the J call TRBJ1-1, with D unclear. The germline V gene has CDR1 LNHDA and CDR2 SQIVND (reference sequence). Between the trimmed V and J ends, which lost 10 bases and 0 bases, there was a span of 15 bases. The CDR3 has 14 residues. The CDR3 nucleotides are TGTGCCACTAATCCATTAGACATGAACACTGAAGCTTTCTTT. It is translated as CATNPLDMNTEAFF.

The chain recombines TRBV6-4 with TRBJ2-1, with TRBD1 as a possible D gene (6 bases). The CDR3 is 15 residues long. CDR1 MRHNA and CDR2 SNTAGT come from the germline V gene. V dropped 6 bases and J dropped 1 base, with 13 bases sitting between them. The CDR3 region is CASRQGPSSYNEQFF. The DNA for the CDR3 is TGTGCCAGCAGACAGGGACCTTCGTCCTACAATGAGCAGTTCTTC.